The 18 T cell receptor beta chains reported below all come from one sample, sequenced in a study of glioma-infiltrating T cells. TCR alpha and beta CDR3 regions were amplified from RNA using iRepertoire nested multiplex PCR. TCRdb ran MiXCR on the multiplex PCR reads and lists one entry per CDR3 protein. Found here are some 160,000 distinct CDR3 sequences, about 46% of them singletons; the top ten hold roughly 5.2%. The sample comprised glioma tissue, nonneoplastic brain tissue, or PBMCs (not recorded which). These receptors were taken from a human donor with low-grade glioma or glioblastoma, undergoing nonglioma brain surgery, or in good health (not recorded which).

V is TRBV5-1 and J is TRBJ2-5; perhaps TRBD2 as D (6 bases). Germline V gene data show CDR1 as SGHRS and CDR2 as YFSETQ. The CDR3 runs to 13 residues. The V end lost 5 bases, the J end lost 2 bases, and 10 bases lay between the germline ends. CDR3 in amino acids: CASRPGTQETQYF. The CDR3 DNA follows: TGCGCCAGCAGACCGGGGACTCAAGAGACCCAGTACTTC.

Comments on this clonotype: This may come from a read error, since a much larger clone is one base off. The chain joins TRBV20-1 to TRBJ1-5, with D unclear. This CDR3 is built from 14 residues. Germline V gene sequence: CDR1 DFQATT, CDR2 SNEGSKA (reference sequence). Trimming took 0 bases from V and 8 from J, leaving 14 bases between them. CDR3: CSARDLLGGKPQHF. CDR3 in DNA: TGCAGTGCTAGAGATCTGTTGGGAGGCAAGCCCCAGCATTTT.

Concerning this clonotype: A read error is possible here, since a much larger clone lies one base away. This sequence joins TRBV2 and TRBJ1-2, with D unclear. Germline V gene sequence: CDR1 SNHLY, CDR2 FYNNEI. The V end was cut by 6 bases, the J end by 3 bases, with 11 bases between. There are 13 residues in the CDR3. The CDR3 sequence is CASSPVRDYGYTF. In DNA form, the CDR3 reads TGTGCCAGCAGCCCGGTAAGGGACTATGGCTACACCTTC.

Comments on this clonotype: One junction end does not reproduce the germline sequence, and a read error may be involved. The J gene is TRBJ2-7, the V gene TRBV15, with D unclear. Germline-derived CDR1 and CDR2 are LNHNV and YYDKDF (reference sequence). This CDR3 has 13 residues. The CDR3 coding sequence is TGTGCCACCAGAAGAGATCCCGAGTACGAGCAGTACTTC. Its translation is CATRRDPEYEQYF.

At least ten counts were recorded for this clonotype. The chain recombines TRBV28 with TRBJ2-1; 8 bases fit TRBD2. CDR3 size: 15 residues. CDR1 and CDR2 (germline): MDHEN, SYDVKM. The trim removed 4 bases at V and 4 bases at J, leaving 6 bases unmatched. CDR3 sequence reads: CASSSPLAGYNEQFF. CDR3 DNA: TGTGCCAGCAGTTCTCCGCTAGCGGGTTACAATGAGCAGTTCTTC. The full variable domain, with the rest looked up from reference TRBV28 and TRBJ2-1, is DVKVTQSSRYLVKRTGEKVFLECVQDMDHENMFWYRQDPGLGLRLIYFSYDVKMKEKGDIPEGYSVSREKKERFSLILESASTNQTSMYLCASSSPLAGYNEQFFGPGTRLTVL.

The CDR3 protein is CASSPRRRNEQFF. In nucleotides, the CDR3 is TGTGCCAGCAGCCCACGGAGGAGAAATGAGCAGTTCTTC. The rearrangement links TRBV5-6 to TRBJ2-1, with D possibly matching TRBD2 (5 bases). V was clipped by 4 bases and J by 7 bases, with 12 bases between them. Germline values: CDR1 SGHDT, CDR2 YYEEEE. The CDR3 totals 13 residues.

This clonotype occurred a few times. The V gene is TRBV25-1, the J gene TRBJ2-2; maybe TRBD1 (5 bases). The length of the CDR3 is 18 residues. V shed 1 base and J shed 3 bases, with 18 bases lying between them. Germline CDR1 and CDR2: MGHDK and SYGVNS. The DNA for the CDR3 is TGTGCCAGCAGTGAATCCCGGCCGGGTGCAGGGCACACCGGGGAGCTGTTTTTT. It translates to CASSESRPGAGHTGELFF.

A single count supports this clonotype. Possible read error: a much larger clone is one base away. The chain couples TRBV19 to TRBJ2-1; D is ambiguous. This CDR3 contains 13 residues. Germline CDR1 and CDR2: LNHDA and SQIVND (reference sequence). CDR3 region: CAISLHQNNEQFF. The CDR3 DNA sequence: TGTGCCATTAGTCTCCACCAAAACAATGAGCAGTTCTTC.

This chain links TRBV19 with TRBJ2-1; D remains unclear. The CDR3 has 16 residues. From germline, CDR1 is LNHDA and CDR2 SQIVND (reference sequence). V lost 3 bases and J lost 6, with 18 bases in between. Written as DNA, the CDR3 is TGTGCCAGTAGTATGTGGCCTCAGGTCCCGACCAATGAGCAGTTCTTC. It translates to CASSMWPQVPTNEQFF.

This clonotype occurred a few times. The chain joins TRBV7-9 to TRBJ2-1; TRBD1 aligns across 10 bases. Germline CDR1 is SEHNR and CDR2 is FQNEAQ (reference sequence). The CDR3 is 15 residues long. J was trimmed by 9 bases and V by 5 bases; bases with no gene match: 10. CDR3 in amino acids: CASSPPGTGESEQFF. The CDR3 bases are TGTGCCAGCAGCCCCCCCGGGACAGGGGAGAGTGAGCAGTTCTTC.

To note about this clonotype: The germline gene is not matched at one end of the junction; a read error may be the cause. The chain is built from TRBV6-2 or TRBV6-3 and TRBJ2-6; 8 positions match TRBD1. The CDR3 loop spans 16 amino acids. Germline CDR1 is MNHEY and CDR2 is SVGEGT. The CDR3 bases are TGTGCCAGCGGTTACACAGGGGGTATTGGGGCCAACGTCCTGACCTTC. Amino acids: CASGYTGGIGANVLTF.

This clonotype was observed at least ten times. Given a much more abundant clone one base away, this may be a read error. The J gene is TRBJ2-2, the V gene TRBV20-1, with D possibly matching TRBD1 (5 bases). The CDR3 covers 15 residues. Trimming removed 0 bases at V and 6 bases at J, with 14 bases between. Germline assignment: CDR1 DFQATT and CDR2 SNEGSKA (reference sequence). The CDR3 nucleotides are TGCAGTGCTAGAGATAAGGTCAGGGCCGCCGGGGAGCTGTTTTTT. This gives the protein CSARDKVRAAGELFF.

On this clonotype itself: A clone one base away is much larger, so this may be a read error. V gene TRBV20-1 combines with J gene TRBJ2-1, with 11 bases lining up with TRBD2. The CDR3 totals 14 residues. Germline loops: CDR1 DFQATT, CDR2 SNEGSKA (reference sequence). CDR3 amino acids: CSASLLAGVNKQFF. As DNA, the CDR3 is TGCAGTGCTAGTCTACTAGCGGGAGTCAATAAGCAGTTCTTC.

In the case of this clonotype: A much larger clone differs from this one at a single base, so this may be a read error. The chain carries TRBV4-1 and TRBJ1-1; no definite D call. CDR1 is MGHRA, CDR2 YSYEKL, per germline. V was shortened by 1 base and J by 4 bases, with 13 bases between the two germline ends. The CDR3 has 15 residues. For the CDR3, the DNA is TGCGCCAGCAGCCAAGGTCATGGGGTCGCCACTGAAGCTTTCTTT. It yields the protein CASSQGHGVATEAFF.

This clonotype came up many times. The CDR3 reads CASSYRGGAGEKLFF. CDR3 nucleotides: TGTGCCAGCAGTTACCGGGGTGGGGCGGGTGAAAAACTGTTTTTT. The V call is TRBV6-6, the J call TRBJ1-4; possible D gene TRBD1, 5 bases. CDR3 length: 15 amino acids. Germline V gene sequence: CDR1 MNHNY, CDR2 SVGAGI (reference sequence). Trimming removed 2 bases from V and 7 bases from J, with 14 bases in between.

The V call is TRBV4-2, the J call TRBJ2-7; 14 bases are a match to TRBD2. The CDR3 spans 19 residues. The trim removed 0 bases at V and 2 bases at J, leaving 9 bases unmatched. From germline, CDR1 is LGHNA and CDR2 YNFKEQ. CDR3 sequence reads: CASSQELGTSGRYPYEQYF. In DNA, the CDR3 is TGTGCCAGCAGCCAAGAATTGGGGACTAGCGGGAGATACCCCTACGAGCAGTACTTC.

In regard to this clonotype: A much larger clone lies one base from this, so it may be a read error. The V gene is TRBV2, the J gene TRBJ1-2, with TRBD1 identical over 8 bases. The CDR3 loop spans 15 amino acids. Germline V lookup: CDR1 SNHLY, CDR2 FYNNEI. CDR3 loop: CTSTPARQGANGYTF. As DNA, the CDR3 is TGTACCAGCACCCCCGCACGGCAGGGGGCGAATGGCTACACCTTC.

Concerning this clonotype: This CDR3 is missing its conserved last phenylalanine or tryptophan, likely due to a read error. The chain carries TRBV6-1 and TRBJ1-5, with 7 bases that match TRBD1. The germline V gene has CDR1 MNHNS and CDR2 SASEGT. Losses at the gene ends were 5 bases for V and 6 bases for J; bases not matched to a gene: 10. The CDR3 is 15 amino acids. The CDR3 loop is CASSPRQGVAQPQHS. The DNA for the CDR3 is TGTGCCAGCAGTCCCCGACAGGGAGTGGCTCAGCCCCAGCATTCT.